The 8 T cell receptor beta chains below come from one sample, sequenced in a study of shared clonotypes between healthy human individuals. Libraries were prepared by immunoSEQ multiplex PCR; TCRdb keeps only in-frame clonotypes and omits some of them. This sample has 2 million to 2.5 million clones; 85% to 95% occur once, and the top ten carry around 0.38%. Sequenced: naive CD4+ T cells from PBMCs. Subset described: CD45RA+ positively selected. The source of these receptors is a man aged 18 to 29 in good health. Some clones in this sample may be carry-over from other donors' samples.

As regards this clone: The sample carries other DNA sequences with the same CDR3. This sequence joins TRBV5-1 and TRBJ2-1; 13 positions agree with TRBD2. The V segment lost 0 bases and the J segment 7 bases; nucleotides outside the gene matches: 4. This CDR3 is 16 amino acids long. Germline V gene data show CDR1 as SGHRS and CDR2 as YFSETQ. CDR3 sequence (DNA): TGCGCCAGCAGCTTGGAACTAGCGGGAGGGCCAAATGAGCAGTTCTTC. It translates to CASSLELAGGPNEQFF. Filled out from reference TRBV5-1 and TRBJ2-1, the complete variable domain reads KAGVTQTPRYLIKTRGQQVTLSCSPISGHRSVSWYQQTPGQGLQFLFEYFSETQRNKGNFPGRFSGRQFSNSRSEMNVSTLELGDSALYLCASSLELAGGPNEQFFGPGTRLTVL.

The chain carries TRBV6-5 and TRBJ2-7; 7 bases match TRBD1. The CDR3 contains 14 residues. V lost 7 bases and J lost 4; bases outside the gene matches: 10. The germline gives CDR1 MNHEY, CDR2 SVGAGI. In nucleotides, the CDR3 is TGTGCCAGCACCAGAAGAGGGGGCGCATACGAGCAGTACTTC. This sequence encodes CASTRRGGAYEQYF.

The gene calls are TRBV27 and TRBJ2-3; TRBD1 might be the D (6 bases). V was shortened by 3 bases and J by 8 bases, with 21 bases between the two germline ends. Germline CDR1 MNHEY, CDR2 SMNVEV (reference sequence). The CDR3 spans 16 residues. The CDR3 spells CASSLVPGHGKGTQYF. Written as DNA, the CDR3 is TGTGCCAGCAGTTTGGTACCGGGACACGGGAAGGGTACGCAGTATTTT.

The rearrangement joins TRBV5-4 to TRBJ1-2; D call uncertain. This CDR3 spans 14 amino acids. Trimming left V 6 bases short and J 1 base short, with 13 bases between. Germline values: CDR1 SGHNT, CDR2 YYREEE (reference sequence). The CDR3 protein is CASTRAVGNYGYTF. The CDR3 coding sequence is TGTGCCAGCACGCGGGCCGTGGGTAACTATGGCTACACCTTC.

V gene TRBV7-2 combines with J gene TRBJ1-2, with TRBD1 matching 10 bases. The length of the CDR3 is 15 residues. The V and J ends lost 5 bases and 9 bases, in that order; junction bases with no gene match: 12. Germline assignment: CDR1 SGHTA and CDR2 FQGNSA. CDR3 sequence (DNA): TGTGCCAGCAGCAGAAGGGACAGGGGATCTTTCAGCTACACCTTC. Translation: CASSRRDRGSFSYTF.

Worth noting for this clone: This CDR3 is also generated by other DNA sequences in the sample. The chain recombines TRBV5-8 with TRBJ1-3; D remains ambiguous. Germline CDR1 reads SGHTS; CDR2 reads YDEGEE. V dropped 0 bases and J dropped 0 bases, with 4 bases sitting between them. CDR3 size: 14 residues. Written as DNA, the CDR3 is TGTGCCAGCAGCTTGGGTAGCTCTGGAAACACCATATATTTT. This gives the protein CASSLGSSGNTIYF.

J is TRBJ1-5 and V is TRBV4-3; tentatively, D is TRBD1 (6 bases). Germline CDR1 and CDR2: LGHNA and YSLEER. The CDR3 sequence is 16 residues long. Trimming pared 3 bases from V and 4 bases from J, leaving 16 bases between. The CDR3 nucleotides read TGCGCCAGCAGCCAGGACTACAGGGTTGGAAATCAGCCCCAGCATTTT. This codes for CASSQDYRVGNQPQHF.

This clone was detected once. The genes are TRBV18 and TRBJ2-5; 7 bases match TRBD1. V trimming: 6 bases; J trimming: 2 bases; junction bases outside the gene matches: 12. CDR1 KGHSH and CDR2 LQKENI come from the germline V gene. This CDR3 spans 16 amino acids. The CDR3 reads CASSHPKAGGQETQYF. In DNA, the CDR3 is TGTGCCAGCTCTCACCCGAAGGCAGGGGGACAAGAGACCCAGTACTTC. The whole variable domain, remainder taken from reference TRBV18 and TRBJ2-5, is NAGVMQNPRHLVRRRGQEARLRCSPMKGHSHVYWYRQLPEEGLKFMVYLQKENIIDESGMPKERFSAEFPKEGPSILRIQQVVRGDSAAYFCASSHPKAGGQETQYFGPGTRLLVL.